This TCR beta chain is from a study of T-cell reconstitution after alpha-beta-depleted transplantation in children. Broader study findings: After one year, T-cell counts and TCRbeta diversity mostly came from new T cells. Several hundred graft clones that had expanded were reportedly the source of alpha-beta T cells about two months after transplant. It was surviving recipient T cells and thymic progenitors that gave some patients high TCRbeta diversity at day 60.

A note on this clonotype: No antigen is known for it.

In germline, CDR1 is MNHEY, CDR2 SMNVEV (reference sequence). V was pared by 7 bases and J by 0 bases, with 9 bases between. The CDR3 runs 14 residues. TCRbeta library construction was performed incorporating unique molecular identifiers. Each CDR3 protein is one row after TCRdb ran MiXCR on the PCR reads. Of about 980,000 distinct CDR3 sequences in the sample, 25% to 30% were seen once. The sequence came from a boy in the first two years of life who had a stem cell transplant for SCID, so the T cells may come from the graft donor. Sequencing used PBMCs, mostly from graft donor cells, obtained 360 days after TCRalphabeta/CD19-depleted stem cell transplant. V usage is TRBV27 and J usage is TRBJ1-4, with D hard to call. DNA for the CDR3: TGTGCCAGCATGGACCGAGCAACTAATGAAAAACTGTTTTTT. Its translation is CASMDRATNEKLFF.